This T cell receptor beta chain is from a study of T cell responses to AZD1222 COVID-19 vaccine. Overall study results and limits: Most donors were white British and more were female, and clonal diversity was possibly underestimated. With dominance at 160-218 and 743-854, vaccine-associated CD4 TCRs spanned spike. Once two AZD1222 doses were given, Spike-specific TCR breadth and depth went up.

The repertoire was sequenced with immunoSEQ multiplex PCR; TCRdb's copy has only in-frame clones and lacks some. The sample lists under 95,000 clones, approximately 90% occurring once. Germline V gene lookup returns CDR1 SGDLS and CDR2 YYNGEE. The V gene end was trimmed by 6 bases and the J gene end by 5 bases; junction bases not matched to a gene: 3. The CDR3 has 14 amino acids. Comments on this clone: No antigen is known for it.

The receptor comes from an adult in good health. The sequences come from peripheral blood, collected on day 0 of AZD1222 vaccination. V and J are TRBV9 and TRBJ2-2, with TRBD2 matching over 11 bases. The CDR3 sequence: CASTRTSGTGELFF. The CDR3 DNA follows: TGTGCCAGCACAAGGACTAGCGGGACCGGGGAGCTGTTTTTT.